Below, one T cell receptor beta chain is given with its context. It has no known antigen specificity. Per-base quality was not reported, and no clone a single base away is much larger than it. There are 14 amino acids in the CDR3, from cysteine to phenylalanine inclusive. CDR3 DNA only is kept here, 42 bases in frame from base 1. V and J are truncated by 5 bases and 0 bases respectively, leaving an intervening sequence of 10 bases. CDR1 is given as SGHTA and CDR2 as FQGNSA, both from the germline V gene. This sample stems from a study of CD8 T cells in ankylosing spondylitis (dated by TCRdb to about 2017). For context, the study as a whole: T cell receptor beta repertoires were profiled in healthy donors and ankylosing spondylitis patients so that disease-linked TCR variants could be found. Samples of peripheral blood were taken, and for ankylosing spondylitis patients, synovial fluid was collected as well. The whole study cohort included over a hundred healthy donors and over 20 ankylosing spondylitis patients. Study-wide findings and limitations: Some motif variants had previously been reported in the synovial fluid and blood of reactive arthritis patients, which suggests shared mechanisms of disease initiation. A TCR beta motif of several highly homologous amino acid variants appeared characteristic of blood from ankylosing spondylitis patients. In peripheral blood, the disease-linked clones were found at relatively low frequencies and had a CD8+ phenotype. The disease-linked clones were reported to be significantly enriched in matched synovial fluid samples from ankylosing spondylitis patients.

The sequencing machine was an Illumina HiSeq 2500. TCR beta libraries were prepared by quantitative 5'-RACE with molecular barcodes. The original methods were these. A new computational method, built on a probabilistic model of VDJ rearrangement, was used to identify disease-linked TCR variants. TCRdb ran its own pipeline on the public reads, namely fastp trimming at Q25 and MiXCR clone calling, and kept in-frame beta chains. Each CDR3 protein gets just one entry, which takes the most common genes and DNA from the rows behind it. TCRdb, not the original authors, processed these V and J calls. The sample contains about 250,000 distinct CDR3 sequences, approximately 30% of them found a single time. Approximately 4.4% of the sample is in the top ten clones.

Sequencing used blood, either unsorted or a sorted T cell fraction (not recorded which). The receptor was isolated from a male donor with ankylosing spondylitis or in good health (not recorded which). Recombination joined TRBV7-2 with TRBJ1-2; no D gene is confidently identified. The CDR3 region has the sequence CASSPAPSNYGYTF. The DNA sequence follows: TGTGCCAGCAGCCCGGCTCCTTCTAACTATGGCTACACCTTC.